The next 5 T cell receptor beta chains were all read from a single sample in a study of somatic mutations in cytotoxic T cells in rheumatoid arthritis. Repertoires were generated with immunoSEQ multiplex PCR, while TCRdb's copy carries only in-frame clones and drops some. The data hold around 24,000 clones, with roughly 87% observed a single time. Sequences were obtained from CD8+ T cells sorted from blood. The receptor source for this set is a man aged 50 or older in good health.

V usage is TRBV4-1 and J usage is TRBJ2-7, with D tentatively TRBD2 (5 bases). Trimming cost V 1 base and J 0 bases, with 7 bases left between them. CDR1 and CDR2 (germline): MGHRA, YSYEKL. The CDR3 has 14 amino acids. CDR3 region: CASSQASGSYEQYF. CDR3 nucleotide sequence: TGCGCCAGCAGCCAAGCCAGCGGCTCCTACGAGCAGTACTTC.

The gene calls are TRBV19 and TRBJ2-1; D may be TRBD2 (5 bases). Germline assignment: CDR1 LNHDA and CDR2 SQIVND (reference sequence). With 3 bases removed from V and 6 bases from J, the gap between germline ends came to 18 bases. There are 16 residues in the CDR3. CDR3 sequence (DNA): TGTGCCAGTAGTATCCGTCTGGCTACGCGGGCCAATGAGCAGTTCTTC. Translating it yields CASSIRLATRANEQFF.

By share of the sample, this clone is medium-sized (0.01 to 0.1%). V gene TRBV5-1 combines with J gene TRBJ2-7; TRBD1 matches at 7 bases. Germline lookup yields CDR1 SGHRS and CDR2 YFSETQ. The V gene end was trimmed by 6 bases and the J gene end by 2 bases; junction bases not matched to a gene: 11. The length of the CDR3 is 15 residues. CDR3 residues: CASTSTRDSPYEQYF. The CDR3 nucleotides read TGCGCCAGCACTTCAACCCGGGACAGCCCCTACGAGCAGTACTTC.

The chain is built from TRBV2 and TRBJ2-7, with D possibly being TRBD1 or TRBD2 (5 bases each). The V gene's germline CDR1 is SNHLY and CDR2 FYNNEI. V lost 5 bases to trimming and J lost 0 bases, with 14 bases between them. This CDR3 spans 15 amino acids. The CDR3 DNA sequence: TGTGCCAGCAGTCGGGACGCTAGGAGCTCCTACGAGCAGTACTTC. Its translation is CASSRDARSSYEQYF.

V usage is TRBV27 and J usage is TRBJ2-1, with TRBD2 matching 12 bases. Germline V gene sequence: CDR1 MNHEY, CDR2 SMNVEV (reference sequence). V trimming: 8 bases; J trimming: 2 bases; junction bases outside the gene matches: 7. CDR3 length: 16 amino acids. The CDR3 sequence is CASGQTSGGPYNEQFF. The CDR3 DNA reads as TGTGCCAGCGGTCAGACTAGCGGGGGTCCCTACAATGAGCAGTTCTTC.